This TCR beta chain derives from a study of blood T cell repertoires in COVID-19. Produced via immunoSEQ multiplex PCR; TCRdb's table is partial and in-frame only. The sample includes about 340,000 clones, around four fifths of them seen just once. With 8 bases clipped from V and 0 bases from J, the junction kept 11 bases outside the gene matches. The V gene's germline CDR1 is GTSNPN and CDR2 SVGIG (reference sequence). The CDR3 consists of 15 residues. The rearrangement links TRBV30 to TRBJ2-5; 8 bases agree with TRBD1. The sequence was obtained from a man aged 30 to 39 with active or convalescent COVID-19. Sequenced material: peripheral blood. The CDR3 nucleotides read TGTGCCCAAGAGACGGGGACAGGCCACCAAGAGACCCAGTACTTC. Its protein is CAQETGTGHQETQYF.